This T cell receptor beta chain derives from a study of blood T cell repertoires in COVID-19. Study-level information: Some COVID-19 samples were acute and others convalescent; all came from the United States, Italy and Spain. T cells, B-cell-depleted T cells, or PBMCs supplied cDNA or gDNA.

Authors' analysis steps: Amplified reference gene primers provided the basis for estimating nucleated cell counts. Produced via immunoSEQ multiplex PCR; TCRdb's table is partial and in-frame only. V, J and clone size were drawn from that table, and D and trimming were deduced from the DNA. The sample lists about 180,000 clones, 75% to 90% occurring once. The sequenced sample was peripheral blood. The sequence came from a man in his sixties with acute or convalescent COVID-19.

Here the CDR3 DNA reads TGTGCCAGCAGTTACGGAGACAGGGGGCCTGGAAACACCATATATTTT. Its translation is CASSYGDRGPGNTIYF. The chain is built from TRBV6-6 and TRBJ1-3; 10 nucleotides align to TRBD1. CDR1 and CDR2 from the germline V gene are MNHNY and SVGAGI (reference sequence). There are 16 residues in the CDR3. V shed 2 bases, J shed 2 bases, and the junction held 3 bases outside the gene matches.